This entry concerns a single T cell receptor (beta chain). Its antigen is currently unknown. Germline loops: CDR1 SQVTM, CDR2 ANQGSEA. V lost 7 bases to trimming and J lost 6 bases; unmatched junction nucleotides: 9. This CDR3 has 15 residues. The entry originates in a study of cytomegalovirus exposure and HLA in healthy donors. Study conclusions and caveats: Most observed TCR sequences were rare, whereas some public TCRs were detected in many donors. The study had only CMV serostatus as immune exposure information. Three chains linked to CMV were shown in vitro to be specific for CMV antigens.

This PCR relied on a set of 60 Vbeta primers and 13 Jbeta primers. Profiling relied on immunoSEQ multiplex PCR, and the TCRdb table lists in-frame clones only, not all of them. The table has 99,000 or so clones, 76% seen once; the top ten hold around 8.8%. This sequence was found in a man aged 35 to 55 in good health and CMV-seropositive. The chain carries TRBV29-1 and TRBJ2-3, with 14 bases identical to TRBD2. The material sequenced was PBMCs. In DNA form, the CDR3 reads TGCAGCGGGGCCGGGACTAGCGGGGGAGTGGATACGCAGTATTTT. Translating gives CSGAGTSGGVDTQYF.